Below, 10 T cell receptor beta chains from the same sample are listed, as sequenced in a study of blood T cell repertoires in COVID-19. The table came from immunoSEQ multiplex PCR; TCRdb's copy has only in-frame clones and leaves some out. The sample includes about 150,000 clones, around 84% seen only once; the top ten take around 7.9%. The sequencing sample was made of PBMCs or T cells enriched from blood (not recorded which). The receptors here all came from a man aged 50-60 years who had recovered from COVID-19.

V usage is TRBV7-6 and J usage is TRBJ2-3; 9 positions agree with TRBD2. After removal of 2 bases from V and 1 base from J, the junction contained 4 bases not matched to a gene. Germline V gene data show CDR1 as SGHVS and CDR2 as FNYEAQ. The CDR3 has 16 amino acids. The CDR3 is CASSLSAGGGTDTQYF. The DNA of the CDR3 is TGTGCCAGCAGCTTATCAGCGGGGGGTGGCACAGATACGCAGTATTTT.

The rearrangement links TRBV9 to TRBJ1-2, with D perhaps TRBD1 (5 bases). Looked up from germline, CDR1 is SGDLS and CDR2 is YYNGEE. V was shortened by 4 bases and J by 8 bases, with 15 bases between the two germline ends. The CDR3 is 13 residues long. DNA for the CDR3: TGTGCCAGCAGCTCTAGGGGCGCTATGGGCTACACCTTC. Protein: CASSSRGAMGYTF. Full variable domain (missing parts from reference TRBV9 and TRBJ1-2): DSGVTQTPKHLITATGQRVTLRCSPRSGDLSVYWYQQSLDQGLQFLIQYYNGEERAKGNILERFSAQQFPDLHSELNLSSLELGDSALYFCASSSRGAMGYTFGSGTRLTVV.

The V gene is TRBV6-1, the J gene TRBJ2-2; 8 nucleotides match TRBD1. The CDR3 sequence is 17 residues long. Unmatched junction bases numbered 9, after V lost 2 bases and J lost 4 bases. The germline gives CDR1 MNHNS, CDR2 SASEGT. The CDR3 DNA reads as TGTGCCAGCAGTGAACTAGCAGGGGGCTTGTTCACCGGGGAGCTGTTTTTT. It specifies CASSELAGGLFTGELFF.

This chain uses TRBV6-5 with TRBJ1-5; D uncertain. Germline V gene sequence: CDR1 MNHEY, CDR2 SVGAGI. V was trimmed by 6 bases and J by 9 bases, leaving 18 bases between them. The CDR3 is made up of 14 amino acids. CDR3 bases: TGTGCCAGCAGACGGACGGAGGCCGCTGCGCCCCAGCATTTT. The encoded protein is CASRRTEAAAPQHF.

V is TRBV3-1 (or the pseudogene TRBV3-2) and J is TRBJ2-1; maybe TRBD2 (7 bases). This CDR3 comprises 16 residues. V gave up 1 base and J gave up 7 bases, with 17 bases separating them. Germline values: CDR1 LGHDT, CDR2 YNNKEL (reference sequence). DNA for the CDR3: TGTGCCAGCAGCCAAGTAAGGGGGGGGCTTCTAAATGAGCAGTTCTTC. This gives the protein CASSQVRGGLLNEQFF.

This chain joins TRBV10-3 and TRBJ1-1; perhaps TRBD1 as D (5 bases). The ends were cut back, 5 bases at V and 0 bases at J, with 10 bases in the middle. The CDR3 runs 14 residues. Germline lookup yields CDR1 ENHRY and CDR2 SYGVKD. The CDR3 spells CAISTQGVNTEAFF. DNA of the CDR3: TGTGCCATCAGTACTCAGGGTGTGAACACTGAAGCTTTCTTT.

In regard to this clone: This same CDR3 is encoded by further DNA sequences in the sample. This chain's CDR3 is CASSSGTGGNTIYF. The CDR3 DNA reads TGTGCCAGCAGCTCGGGGACAGGCGGAAACACCATATATTTT. The V and J genes are TRBV7-2 and TRBJ1-3; 8 bases align to TRBD1. V lost 4 bases and J lost 4; bases outside the gene matches: 3. From germline, CDR1 is SGHTA and CDR2 FQGNSA. The CDR3 length is 14 residues.

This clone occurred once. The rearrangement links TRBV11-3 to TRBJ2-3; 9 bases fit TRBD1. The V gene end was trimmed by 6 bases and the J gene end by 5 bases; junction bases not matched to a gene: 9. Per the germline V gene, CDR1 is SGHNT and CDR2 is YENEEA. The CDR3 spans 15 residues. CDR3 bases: TGTGCCAGCAGGTATATGGGACAGGGTGGAGATACGCAGTATTTT. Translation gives CASRYMGQGGDTQYF.

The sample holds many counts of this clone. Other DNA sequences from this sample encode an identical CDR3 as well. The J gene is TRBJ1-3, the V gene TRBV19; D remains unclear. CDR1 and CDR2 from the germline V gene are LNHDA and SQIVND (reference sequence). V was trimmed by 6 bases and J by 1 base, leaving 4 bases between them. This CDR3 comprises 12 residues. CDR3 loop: CASRTSGNTIYF. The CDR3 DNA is TGTGCCAGTAGGACATCTGGAAACACCATATATTTT.

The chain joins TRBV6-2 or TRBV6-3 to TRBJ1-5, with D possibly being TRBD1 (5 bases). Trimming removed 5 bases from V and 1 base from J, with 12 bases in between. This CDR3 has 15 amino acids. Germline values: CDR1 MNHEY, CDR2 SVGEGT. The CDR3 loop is CASSPGPVSNQPQHF. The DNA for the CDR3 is TGTGCCAGCAGTCCAGGGCCCGTGAGCAATCAGCCCCAGCATTTT.